The clone carrying this T cell receptor beta chain was recorded many times. Original methodology: Filtering differed, since immunoSEQ gave only junction sequences and no quality scores. Data came from immunoSEQ multiplex PCR; TCRdb stores just in-frame clones and leaves some out. V, J and clone size are those of that table, while D and trimming were read from the DNA. The top ten hold 10% to 15% of the sample, which has about 480,000 clones, about four fifths seen once. Germline CDR1 reads MNHNS; CDR2 reads SASEGT. The length of the CDR3 is 16 residues. The germline V and J ends were trimmed by 0 bases and 5 bases, with 16 bases remaining between them. This sample is drawn from a study of shared clonotypes between healthy human individuals.

Material for sequencing was PBMCs. The J gene is TRBJ2-5, the V gene TRBV6-1; the D is unclear. This clonotype was sampled from a middle-aged woman in good health. Some clones in this sample may be carry-over from other donors' samples. The CDR3 nucleotides are TGTGCCAGCAGTGAAGCTCTCGGAAACCCAACGGAGACCCAGTACTTC. Translation: CASSEALGNPTETQYF.